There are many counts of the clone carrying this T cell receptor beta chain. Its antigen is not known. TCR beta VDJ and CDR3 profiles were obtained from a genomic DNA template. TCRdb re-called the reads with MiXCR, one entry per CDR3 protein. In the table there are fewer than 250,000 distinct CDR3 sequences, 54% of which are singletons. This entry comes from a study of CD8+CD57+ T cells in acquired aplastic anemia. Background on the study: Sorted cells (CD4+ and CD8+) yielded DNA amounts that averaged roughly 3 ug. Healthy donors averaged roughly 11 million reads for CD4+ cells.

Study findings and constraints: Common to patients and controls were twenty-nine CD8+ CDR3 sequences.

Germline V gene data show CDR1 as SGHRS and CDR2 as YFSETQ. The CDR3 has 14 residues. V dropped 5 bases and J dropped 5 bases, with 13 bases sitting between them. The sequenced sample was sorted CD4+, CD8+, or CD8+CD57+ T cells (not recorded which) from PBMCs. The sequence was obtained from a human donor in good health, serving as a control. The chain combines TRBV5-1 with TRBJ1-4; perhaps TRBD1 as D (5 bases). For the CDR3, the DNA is TGCGCCAGCAGTCGTGGCAGGGAGAATGAAAAACTGTTTTTT. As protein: CASSRGRENEKLFF.